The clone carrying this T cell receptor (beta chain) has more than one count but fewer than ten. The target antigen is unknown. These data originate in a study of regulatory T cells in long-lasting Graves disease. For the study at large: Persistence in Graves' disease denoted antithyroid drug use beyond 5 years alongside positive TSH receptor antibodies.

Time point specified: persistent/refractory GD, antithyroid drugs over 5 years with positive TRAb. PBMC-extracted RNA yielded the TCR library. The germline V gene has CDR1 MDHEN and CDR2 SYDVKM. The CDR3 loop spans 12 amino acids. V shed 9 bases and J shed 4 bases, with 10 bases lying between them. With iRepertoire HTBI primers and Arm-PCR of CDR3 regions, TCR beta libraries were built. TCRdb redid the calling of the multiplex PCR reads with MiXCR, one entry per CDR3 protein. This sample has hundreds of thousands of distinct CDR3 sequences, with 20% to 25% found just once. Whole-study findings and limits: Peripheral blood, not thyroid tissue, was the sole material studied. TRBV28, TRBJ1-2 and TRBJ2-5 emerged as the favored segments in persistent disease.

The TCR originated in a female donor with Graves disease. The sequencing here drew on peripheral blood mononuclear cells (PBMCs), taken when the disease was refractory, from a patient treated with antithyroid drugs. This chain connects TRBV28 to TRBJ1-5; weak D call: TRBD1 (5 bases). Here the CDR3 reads CASLEGNQPQHF. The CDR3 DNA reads TGTGCCAGTTTAGAGGGGAATCAGCCCCAGCATTTT.